The 5 T cell receptor beta chains listed next were all sequenced from one sample in a study of blood T cell repertoires in COVID-19. This table comes from immunoSEQ multiplex PCR, and its TCRdb copy is limited to in-frame clones, with some not included. Among 120,000 to 150,000 clones listed, approximately 90% were seen once. Sequencing input: peripheral blood. The receptors come from a human donor in a cohort sampled during active COVID-19.

In nucleotides, the CDR3 is TGTGCCAGCAGTTTATCGGGACTAGAGCAAGAGACCCAGTACTTC. Protein: CASSLSGLEQETQYF. The chain has TRBV27 and TRBJ2-5; TRBD2 matches 8 bases. CDR1 is MNHEY and CDR2 is SMNVEV in the germline V gene (reference sequence). Trimming removed 0 bases from V and 2 bases from J; junction bases left unmatched: 2. The CDR3 is 15 residues long.

The chain uses TRBV3-1 (or the pseudogene TRBV3-2) and TRBJ2-5; no clear D. Trimming removed 0 bases at V and 5 bases at J, with 7 bases between. Germline V gene sequence: CDR1 LGHDT, CDR2 YNNKEL (reference sequence). This CDR3 has 13 residues. CDR3 protein: CASSQEAIETQYF. The CDR3 nucleotides are TGTGCCAGCAGCCAAGAGGCAATCGAGACCCAGTACTTC.

CDR3 nucleotide sequence: TGTGCCAGCAGCTTATCCTCGAGCTCCTATAATTCACCCCTCCACTTT. This gives the protein CASSLSSSSYNSPLHF. The J gene is TRBJ1-6, the V gene TRBV11-2; no reliable D call. CDR1 and CDR2 from the germline V gene are SGHAT and FQNNGV. The CDR3 extends over 16 amino acids. Between the trimmed V and J ends, which lost 2 bases and 0 bases, there was a span of 8 bases.

V gene TRBV3-1 (or the pseudogene TRBV3-2) combines with J gene TRBJ2-5; D gene unclear. Per the germline V gene, CDR1 is LGHDT and CDR2 is YNNKEL (reference sequence). V lost 0 bases and J 4 bases, leaving 6 bases between the germline ends. The CDR3 extends over 13 amino acids. The CDR3 sequence is CASSQDPGETQYF. The CDR3 nucleotides read TGTGCCAGCAGCCAAGATCCGGGAGAGACCCAGTACTTC.

This sequence joins TRBV6-2 or TRBV6-3 and TRBJ1-4; 7 nucleotides match TRBD1. V shed 0 bases, J shed 3 bases, and the junction held 7 bases outside the gene matches. In germline, CDR1 is MNHEY, CDR2 SVGEGT. The CDR3 contains 17 residues. CDR3 protein: CASSYSAEGAANEKLFF. CDR3 bases: TGTGCCAGCAGTTACTCGGCGGAGGGGGCGGCTAATGAAAAACTGTTTTTT.